This T cell receptor beta chain emerged from a study of blood T cell repertoires in COVID-19. This clone came up once. The assay was immunoSEQ multiplex PCR, and TCRdb's table has in-frame clones only and misses some. Found here are about 200,000 clones, around four fifths of them singletons; the top ten hold less than 6%. The V segment lost 4 bases and the J segment 7 bases; nucleotides outside the gene matches: 5. The germline gives CDR1 MDHEN, CDR2 SYDVKM. The CDR3 is 15 amino acids. Material for sequencing was peripheral blood. V gene TRBV28 combines with J gene TRBJ2-1; 12 bases fit TRBD2. The TCR originated in a woman aged 70 to 79 with COVID-19, enrolled during active disease. CDR3 sequence: CASSSLAGGKNEQFF. The CDR3 nucleotides are TGTGCCAGCAGTTCCCTAGCGGGAGGGAAGAATGAGCAGTTCTTC. Together with reference TRBV28 and TRBJ2-1, the CDR3 gives the full variable domain: DVKVTQSSRYLVKRTGEKVFLECVQDMDHENMFWYRQDPGLGLRLIYFSYDVKMKEKGDIPEGYSVSREKKERFSLILESASTNQTSMYLCASSSLAGGKNEQFFGPGTRLTVL.